This T cell receptor (beta chain) was documented in a study of T-cell reconstitution after alpha-beta-depleted transplantation in children. Study-level points and caveats: Alpha-beta T cells about two months after transplant reportedly derived from several hundred expanded graft clones. By one year post-transplant, T-cell counts and diversity largely arose from T cells that were newly produced.

Molecular barcoding with unique molecular identifiers was used for the TCRbeta library. Each CDR3 protein gets one entry after TCRdb re-called the PCR reads with MiXCR. This sample yields 700,000 to 850,000 distinct CDR3 sequences, of which approximately 15% are seen a single time; around 4.5% belongs to the top ten. This clonotype was recorded a few times. Its antigen is currently unknown. Germline loops: CDR1 DFQATT, CDR2 SNEGSKA (reference sequence). This CDR3 spans 13 amino acids. The chain combines TRBV20-1 with TRBJ2-1; D is perhaps TRBD1 (6 bases). The material sequenced was PBMCs, mostly from graft donor cells, taken 360 days after TCRalphabeta/CD19-depleted stem cell transplant. The clonotype comes from a male patient between 5 and 17 years old who had a stem cell transplant for acute lymphoblastic leukemia, so the T cells may come from the graft donor. The CDR3 nucleotides are TGCAGCACAGGGCCCAGCTCCTACAATGAGCAGTTCTTC. Translation gives CSTGPSSYNEQFF.